A selection of T cell receptor beta chains follows, all from one sample in a study of blood T cells in healthy people across ages. TCRdb reprocessed the 5' RACE reads via MiXCR and lists one record per CDR3 protein. This table holds 700,000 to 950,000 distinct CDR3 sequences, about 42% found once. The sample consisted of blood. These receptors came from a woman between 55 and 75 years old in good health. The CDR3 runs from the conserved cysteine through the conserved F or W. Each record gives: D gene, clone size, V gene, J gene, CDR3 DNA, CDR3 protein. D genes are given only for firm matches. Expanded clones get a size class; other rows say once, few or many, or leave the size out.

NA	NA	TRBV7-3	TRBJ2-2	TGCGCCAGCAGCTTACAGAGTTCTCGATCGGCCGGGGAGCTGTTTTTT	CASSLQSSRSAGELFF
TRBD2	few	TRBV5-1	TRBJ2-1	TGCGCCAGCAGCCCGGGGGGGACTAGCGGGATGAATGAGCAGTTCTTC	CASSPGGTSGMNEQFF
NA	few	TRBV5-1	TRBJ2-5	TGCGCCAGCAGCTTCTCGGGAGACCAGACCCAGTACTTC	CASSFSGDQTQYF
NA	once	TRBV3-1	TRBJ2-1	TGTGCCAGCAGCCAAGATCTACCCACCGCTGGCTACAATGAGCAGTTCTTC	CASSQDLPTAGYNEQFF
TRBD1	NA	TRBV9	TRBJ2-3	TGTGCCAGCAGCGCCGGGACAGGGGTGAACACAGATACGCAGTATTTT	CASSAGTGVNTDTQYF
NA	few	TRBV20-1	TRBJ2-7	TGCAGTGCTAACCCAGACGTGTCCGACGAGCAGTACTTC	CSANPDVSDEQYF
TRBD1	NA	TRBV5-1	TRBJ2-3	TGCGCCAGCAGCTCCCCGGGACAGAGCACAGATACGCAGTATTTT	CASSSPGQSTDTQYF
TRBD2	few	TRBV29-1	TRBJ2-3	TGCAGCGTTGAATGCCTAGCGGGAGGAGGGGATACGCAGTATTTT	CSVECLAGGGDTQYF
NA	few	TRBV20-1	TRBJ1-1	TGCAGTGCTAGCCGCCCGGGACACAGGCTAAGAGAGGCTGAAGCTTTCTTT	CSASRPGHRLREAEAFF
TRBD1	NA	TRBV3-1	TRBJ1-2	TGTGCCAGCAGCCGCTTAGGGGGACAGATCAGCTATGGCTACACCTTC	CASSRLGGQISYGYTF
NA	many	TRBV27	TRBJ2-7	TGTGCCAGCAGTTTTGGGTCCTCACCGAAGAACTACGAGCAGTACTTC	CASSFGSSPKNYEQYF